What follows are 31 T cell receptor beta chains derived from one specimen sequenced in a study of cytomegalovirus exposure and HLA in healthy donors. PCR used 60 Vbeta primers and 13 Jbeta primers. Profiling relied on immunoSEQ multiplex PCR, and the TCRdb table lists in-frame clones only, not all of them. The data show approximately 85,000 clones, 70% to 80% seen once. Sequencing was carried out using PBMCs. The receptors here all came from a woman in her forties or fifties in good health and CMV-seropositive.

This chain links TRBV5-1 with TRBJ2-2, with 9 bases that match TRBD2. The CDR3 sequence is 16 residues long. Germline V gene lookup returns CDR1 SGHRS and CDR2 YFSETQ. Trimming at V came to 1 base and at J to 5 bases, leaving 6 bases not matched to a gene. CDR3 protein: CASSLSTSGRTGELFF. CDR3 bases: TGCGCCAGCAGCTTGTCGACTAGCGGCAGAACCGGGGAGCTGTTTTTT. Drawing the rest from reference TRBV5-1 and TRBJ2-2, the complete variable domain is KAGVTQTPRYLIKTRGQQVTLSCSPISGHRSVSWYQQTPGQGLQFLFEYFSETQRNKGNFPGRFSGRQFSNSRSEMNVSTLELGDSALYLCASSLSTSGRTGELFFGEGSRLTVL.

The chain is built from TRBV9 and TRBJ2-1, with D hard to call. Trimming left V 0 bases short and J 8 bases short, with 27 bases between. The CDR3 sequence is 19 residues long. The germline V gene has CDR1 SGDLS and CDR2 YYNGEE. DNA of the CDR3: TGTGCCAGCAGCGTAGGGCCCTGGTCCGGTGGGCACCTGGTGGATGAGCAGTTCTTC. It yields the protein CASSVGPWSGGHLVDEQFF.

The chain uses TRBV10-2 and TRBJ2-7; D call uncertain. CDR1 and CDR2 from the germline V gene are WSHSY and SAAADI. The V gene lost 8 bases and the J gene lost 1 base, with 15 bases spanning the gap. The CDR3 has 14 residues. In nucleotides, the CDR3 is TGCGCCAGCTCTAGTCCTAGTCGTTCCTACGAGCAGTACGTC. Protein sequence: CASSSPSRSYEQYV.

The chain joins TRBV5-1 to TRBJ2-3, with 10 nucleotides matching TRBD2. Losses at the gene ends were 1 base for V and 1 base for J; bases not matched to a gene: 3. The germline V gene has CDR1 SGHRS and CDR2 YFSETQ. The CDR3 loop spans 16 amino acids. DNA for the CDR3: TGCGCCAGCAGCTTGACCGGGACTAGCGGCACAGATACGCAGTATTTT. This translates into CASSLTGTSGTDTQYF.

V is TRBV29-1 and J is TRBJ2-7; 12 bases map to TRBD1. The germline CDR1 and CDR2 sequences are SQVTM and ANQGSEA. J gave up 2 bases and V 6 bases, and 5 bases lay outside the gene matches. The CDR3 contains 14 residues. Written as DNA, the CDR3 is TGCAGCGTAACCGGGACAGGGGGCACCTACGAGCAGTACTTC. It is translated as CSVTGTGGTYEQYF.

The genes are TRBV7-9 and TRBJ2-4; D possibly corresponds to TRBD1 (5 bases). CDR3 size: 15 residues. CDR1 and CDR2 from the germline V gene are SEHNR and FQNEAQ (reference sequence). V was trimmed by 1 base and J by 1 base, leaving 8 bases between them. CDR3: CASSLESGAKNIQYF. CDR3 bases: TGTGCCAGCAGCTTAGAATCAGGGGCCAAAAACATTCAGTACTTC.

V is TRBV6-5 and J is TRBJ1-2, with D hard to call. The V end lost 5 bases, the J end lost 7 bases, and 17 bases lay between the germline ends. The CDR3 is 14 residues long. Germline V gives CDR1 MNHEY, CDR2 SVGAGI. This chain's CDR3 is CASSDLGLPGGYTF. The CDR3 coding sequence is TGTGCCAGCAGTGATCTCGGACTCCCGGGTGGCTACACCTTC.

As to this clone: At one end, the junction sequence differs from germline, possibly due to a read error. CDR3 region: CASRDDSSTGTQYF. CDR3 in DNA: TGTGCCAGTAGGGACGATTCGAGCACAGGTACGCAGTATTTT. This chain links TRBV19 with TRBJ2-3, with D maybe TRBD1 (5 bases). Germline CDR1 reads LNHDA; CDR2 reads SQIVND (reference sequence). The CDR3 is made up of 14 amino acids.

This clone was seen once. The chain joins TRBV6-1 to TRBJ2-5; tentative D call: TRBD2 (5 bases). The germline V and J ends were trimmed by 2 bases and 4 bases, with 14 bases remaining between them. This CDR3 has 15 residues. The germline V gene has CDR1 MNHNS and CDR2 SASEGT. The CDR3 sequence is CASSEFPTKGETQYF. Written as DNA, the CDR3 is TGTGCCAGCAGTGAATTCCCGACTAAGGGAGAGACCCAGTACTTC.

A few counts support this clone. The chain couples TRBV5-4 to TRBJ2-7; D gene ambiguous. Per germline, CDR1 SGHNT and CDR2 YYREEE (reference sequence). The CDR3 totals 14 residues. Trimming pared 2 bases from V and 0 bases from J, leaving 9 bases between. Here the CDR3 DNA reads TGTGCCAGCAGCTTATCTCCAGTCTCCTACGAGCAGTACTTC. Its translation: CASSLSPVSYEQYF.

The CDR3 region has the DNA TGTGCCAGCAAGAGACAGGGGGGCACTGAAGCTTTCTTT. This translates into CASKRQGGTEAFF. V gene TRBV27 combines with J gene TRBJ1-1; 9 nucleotides agree with TRBD1. Trimming took 7 bases from V and 4 from J; bases not matched to a gene: 4. Germline V CDR1 and CDR2: MNHEY, SMNVEV (reference sequence). The CDR3 contains 13 residues.

The rearrangement links TRBV7-2 to TRBJ2-1, with a weak D call TRBD2 (6 bases). The CDR3 is 14 amino acids. In germline, CDR1 is SGHTA, CDR2 FQGNSA. Trimming pared 2 bases from V and 8 bases from J, leaving 13 bases between. The CDR3 region is CASSLWLASDEQFF. The DNA of the CDR3 is TGTGCCAGCAGCTTATGGCTAGCGAGCGATGAGCAGTTCTTC.

This clone was seen a few times. J is TRBJ2-7 and V is TRBV7-9; 9 bases line up with TRBD2. The CDR3 has 16 residues. V gave up 3 bases and J gave up 4 bases; unmatched junction bases: 10. Per the germline V gene, CDR1 is SEHNR and CDR2 is FQNEAQ (reference sequence). The CDR3 sequence is CASSLALASGKYEQYV. DNA for the CDR3: TGTGCCAGCAGCTTGGCCCTGGCTAGCGGGAAGTACGAGCAGTACGTC.

The chain combines TRBV11-2 with TRBJ1-4; D may be TRBD1 (5 bases). The germline gives CDR1 SGHAT, CDR2 FQNNGV. The V end lost 5 bases, the J end lost 0 bases, and 16 bases lay between the germline ends. The CDR3 length is 17 residues. The CDR3 nucleotides read TGTGCCAGCAGCGTGAGCAGGGCCCCTCCAACTAATGAAAAACTGTTTTTT. It yields the protein CASSVSRAPPTNEKLFF.

This chain joins TRBV6-5 and TRBJ1-2, with TRBD1 as a possible D gene (6 bases). V lost 6 bases and J 2 bases, leaving 13 bases between the germline ends. The CDR3 extends over 14 amino acids. Germline assignment: CDR1 MNHEY and CDR2 SVGAGI. CDR3 in DNA: TGTGCCAGCAGCCAAACGGACAGAAACTATGGCTACACCTTC. Translating gives CASSQTDRNYGYTF.

This rearrangement joins TRBV5-1 to TRBJ2-7; weak D call: TRBD2 (5 bases). This CDR3 contains 14 residues. Trimming took off 0 bases at V and 5 bases at J, with 12 bases between the two ends. Germline loops: CDR1 SGHRS, CDR2 YFSETQ. The CDR3 protein is CASSLEGELNEQYV. CDR3 DNA sequence: TGCGCCAGCAGCTTGGAGGGAGAGCTCAACGAGCAGTACGTC.

This clone was detected once. The chain employs TRBV30 and TRBJ2-7; 7 bases agree with TRBD1. The CDR3 is 14 amino acids. The junction had 2 bases not matched to a gene; V was cut back by 0 bases and J by 0 bases. Germline V gene lookup returns CDR1 GTSNPN and CDR2 SVGIG (reference sequence). CDR3 protein: CAWSVSGGSYEQYF. For the CDR3, the DNA is TGTGCCTGGAGTGTGTCAGGGGGCTCCTACGAGCAGTACTTC.

J is TRBJ2-1 and V is TRBV18, with D unresolved. The germline V and J ends were trimmed by 0 bases and 8 bases, with 8 bases remaining between them. The CDR3 extends over 13 amino acids. The V gene's germline CDR1 is KGHSH and CDR2 LQKENI. The CDR3 region has the DNA TGTGCCAGCTCACCACCAATGGCGGATGAGCAGTTCTTC. Its translation: CASSPPMADEQFF.

The V gene is TRBV7-3, the J gene TRBJ2-5; 7 positions agree with TRBD2. V shed 0 bases and J 5 bases; nucleotides not matched to a gene: 3. The CDR3 consists of 14 residues. The germline V gene encodes CDR1 SGHTA and CDR2 FQGTGA. CDR3 sequence: CASSLTAGRETQYF. Here the CDR3 DNA reads TGTGCCAGCAGCTTAACAGCGGGGCGGGAGACCCAGTACTTC.

The CDR3 bases are TGTGCCAGCAGCCACGACAGGGGAACAGCTTTCTTT. Translated, it gives CASSHDRGTAFF. This sequence joins TRBV11-3 and TRBJ1-1, with 8 bases lining up with TRBD1. Per the germline V gene, CDR1 is SGHNT and CDR2 is YENEEA. The V and J ends lost 5 bases and 10 bases, in that order; junction bases with no gene match: 6. The CDR3 sequence is 12 residues long.

J is TRBJ2-2 and V is TRBV7-6; 7 bases match TRBD2. Trimming took 1 base from V and 1 from J; bases not matched to a gene: 6. CDR3 length: 17 amino acids. The germline V gene encodes CDR1 SGHVS and CDR2 FNYEAQ. CDR3 DNA: TGTGCCAGCAGCTTAGTAATGTTAGCGGGGAACACCGGGGAGCTGTTTTTT. Its protein is CASSLVMLAGNTGELFF.

V is TRBV7-9 and J is TRBJ2-5; 10 bases are shared with TRBD2. J lost 4 bases, V lost 4 bases, and 3 bases had no gene match. The CDR3 totals 14 residues. Germline values: CDR1 SEHNR, CDR2 FQNEAQ (reference sequence). The CDR3 DNA sequence: TGTGCCAGCAGCTCGGGACTAGCGAGAGAGACCCAGTACTTC. Its translation is CASSSGLARETQYF.

CDR3: CASSFPTENTEAFF. The CDR3 nucleotides read TGTGCCAGCAGCTTCCCGACAGAGAACACTGAAGCTTTCTTT. This sequence joins TRBV5-6 and TRBJ1-1; D might be TRBD1 (5 bases). V lost 2 bases, J lost 1 base, and 9 bases lay in between. CDR3 size: 14 residues. Germline V lookup: CDR1 SGHDT, CDR2 YYEEEE. Full variable domain (rest looked up from reference TRBV5-6 and TRBJ1-1): DAGVTQSPTHLIKTRGQQVTLRCSPKSGHDTVSWYQQALGQGPQFIFQYYEEEERQRGNFPDRFSGHQFPNYSSELNVNALLLGDSALYLCASSFPTENTEAFFGQGTRLTVV.

CDR3 amino acids: CASSLTGGTGANVLTF. The CDR3, as DNA: TGTGCCAGCAGCTTAACAGGGGGCACTGGGGCCAACGTCCTGACTTTC. The chain links TRBV11-2 to TRBJ2-6; 9 bases fit TRBD1. This CDR3 has 16 residues. Germline V lookup: CDR1 SGHAT, CDR2 FQNNGV. Unmatched junction bases numbered 1, after V lost 2 bases and J lost 2 bases.

This clone was detected a few times. The chain carries TRBV30 and TRBJ1-4; D not certain. The CDR3 sequence is 13 residues long. Trimming stripped 6 bases from V and 8 bases from J, with 16 bases between. Germline V gene lookup returns CDR1 GTSNPN and CDR2 SVGIG (reference sequence). CDR3 region: CACSYGDLEKLFF. DNA of the CDR3: TGTGCCTGTTCTTACGGAGACCTCGAAAAACTGTTTTTT.

The V and J genes are TRBV5-6 and TRBJ1-2, with TRBD1 identical over 7 bases. Germline V gives CDR1 SGHDT, CDR2 YYEEEE. The CDR3 loop spans 16 amino acids. V was pared by 1 base and J by 4 bases, with 10 bases of the junction left unmatched. The CDR3 loop reads CASSLTVGQGGYGYTF. DNA for the CDR3: TGTGCCAGCAGCTTGACAGTCGGGCAGGGGGGCTATGGCTACACCTTC.

The chain is built from TRBV6-5 and TRBJ1-6; a weak D match, TRBD1 (5 bases). Per the germline V gene, CDR1 is MNHEY and CDR2 is SVGAGI. The CDR3 loop spans 15 amino acids. Trimming removed 2 bases at V and 5 bases at J, with 10 bases between. The CDR3 reads CASSYGAEDNSPLHF. The DNA for the CDR3 is TGTGCCAGCAGTTACGGGGCAGAGGATAATTCACCCCTCCACTTT.

The chain joins TRBV6-5 to TRBJ2-5; D is possibly TRBD1 (5 bases). The CDR3 runs to 16 residues. The V and J ends lost 0 bases and 2 bases respectively, with 13 bases between them. The germline CDR1 and CDR2 sequences are MNHEY and SVGAGI. In DNA, the CDR3 is TGTGCCAGCAGTTACTCGTACAGGTCAAAACAAGAGACCCAGTACTTC. This translates into CASSYSYRSKQETQYF.

The V gene is TRBV19, the J gene TRBJ2-2, with 10 positions matching TRBD1. The CDR3 sequence is 18 residues long. V lost 1 base, J lost 5 bases, and 10 bases stayed unmatched. In germline, CDR1 is LNHDA, CDR2 SQIVND (reference sequence). Here the CDR3 DNA reads TGTGCCAGTAGTATAGCCATCCGGGACAGGGGAGGGACCGGGGAGCTGTTTTTT. Residues: CASSIAIRDRGGTGELFF.

The V call is TRBV6-1, the J call TRBJ1-2; D not certain. Germline CDR1 and CDR2: MNHNS and SASEGT. Trimming took off 4 bases at V and 7 bases at J, with 10 bases between the two ends. The CDR3 is 12 amino acids. Written as DNA, the CDR3 is TGTGCCAGCAGTGCTCGCCGGGTTGGCTACACCTTC. This encodes CASSARRVGYTF.

CDR3 bases: TGTGCCAGTAGTACCCTCGACAGGGGCCCTAATCAGCCCCAGCATTTT. It specifies CASSTLDRGPNQPQHF. The chain uses TRBV19 and TRBJ1-5; 8 bases agree with TRBD1. Germline V gene lookup returns CDR1 LNHDA and CDR2 SQIVND (reference sequence). The CDR3 consists of 16 residues. V shed 4 bases and J 4 bases; nucleotides not matched to a gene: 9.